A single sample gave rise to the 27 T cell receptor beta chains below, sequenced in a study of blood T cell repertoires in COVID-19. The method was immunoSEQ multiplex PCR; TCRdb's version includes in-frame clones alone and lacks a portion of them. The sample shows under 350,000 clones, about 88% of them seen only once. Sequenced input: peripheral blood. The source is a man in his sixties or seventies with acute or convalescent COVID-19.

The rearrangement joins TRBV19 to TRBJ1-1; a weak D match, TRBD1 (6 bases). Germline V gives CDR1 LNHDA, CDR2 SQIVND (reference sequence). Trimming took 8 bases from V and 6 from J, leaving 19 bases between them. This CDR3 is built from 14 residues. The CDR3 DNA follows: TGTGCCAGTCGGACTCAGGACAGACGGGCTGAAGCTTTCTTT. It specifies CASRTQDRRAEAFF.

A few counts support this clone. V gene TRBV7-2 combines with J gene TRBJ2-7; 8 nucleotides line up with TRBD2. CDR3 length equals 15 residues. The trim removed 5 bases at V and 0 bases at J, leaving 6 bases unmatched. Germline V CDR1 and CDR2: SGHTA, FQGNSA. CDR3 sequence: CASSPSGSISYEQYF. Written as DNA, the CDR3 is TGTGCCAGCAGCCCGAGCGGGAGTATCTCCTACGAGCAGTACTTC.

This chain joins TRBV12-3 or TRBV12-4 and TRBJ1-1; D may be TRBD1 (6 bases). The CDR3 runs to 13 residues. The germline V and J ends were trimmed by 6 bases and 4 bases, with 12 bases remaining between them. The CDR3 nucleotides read TGTGCCAGCAGGACAACAGGGAGCACTGAAGCTTTCTTT. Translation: CASRTTGSTEAFF.

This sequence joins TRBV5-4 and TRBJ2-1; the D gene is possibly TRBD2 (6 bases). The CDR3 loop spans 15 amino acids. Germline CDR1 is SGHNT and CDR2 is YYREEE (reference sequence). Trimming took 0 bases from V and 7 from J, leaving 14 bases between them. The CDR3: CASSLAGGAVNEQFF. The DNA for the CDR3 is TGTGCCAGCAGCTTGGCTGGCGGGGCCGTGAATGAGCAGTTCTTC.

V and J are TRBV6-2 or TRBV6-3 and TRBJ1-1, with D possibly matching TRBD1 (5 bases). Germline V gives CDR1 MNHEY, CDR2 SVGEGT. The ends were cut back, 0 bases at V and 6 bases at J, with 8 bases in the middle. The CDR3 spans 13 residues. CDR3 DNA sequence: TGTGCCAGCAGTTACTCTCCAGGGTCTGAAGCTTTCTTT. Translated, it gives CASSYSPGSEAFF.

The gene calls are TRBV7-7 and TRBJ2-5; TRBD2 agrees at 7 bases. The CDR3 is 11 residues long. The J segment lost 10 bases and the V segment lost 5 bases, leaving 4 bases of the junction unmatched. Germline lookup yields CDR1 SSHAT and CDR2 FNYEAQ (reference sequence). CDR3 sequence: CASSRGGDQYF. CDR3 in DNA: TGTGCCAGCAGCAGGGGAGGGGACCAGTACTTC.

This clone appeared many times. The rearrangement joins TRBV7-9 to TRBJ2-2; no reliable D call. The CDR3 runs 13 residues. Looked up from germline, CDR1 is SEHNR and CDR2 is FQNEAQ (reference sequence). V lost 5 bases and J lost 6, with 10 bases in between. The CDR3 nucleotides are TGTGCCAGCAGCCCGACTCACTCCGGGGAGCTGTTTTTT. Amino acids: CASSPTHSGELFF.

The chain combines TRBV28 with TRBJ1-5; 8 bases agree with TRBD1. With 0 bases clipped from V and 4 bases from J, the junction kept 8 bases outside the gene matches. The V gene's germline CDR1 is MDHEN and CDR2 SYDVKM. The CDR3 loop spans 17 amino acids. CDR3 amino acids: CASSLWGTGNRNQPQHF. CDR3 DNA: TGTGCCAGCAGTTTATGGGGGACAGGTAACCGAAATCAGCCCCAGCATTTT.

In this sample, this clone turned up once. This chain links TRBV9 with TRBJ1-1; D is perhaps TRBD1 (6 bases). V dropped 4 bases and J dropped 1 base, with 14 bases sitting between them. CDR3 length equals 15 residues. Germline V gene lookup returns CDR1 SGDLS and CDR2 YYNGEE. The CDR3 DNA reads TGTGCCAGCAGCCCGAGGACAGATCGGAACACTGAAGCTTTCTTT. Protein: CASSPRTDRNTEAFF.

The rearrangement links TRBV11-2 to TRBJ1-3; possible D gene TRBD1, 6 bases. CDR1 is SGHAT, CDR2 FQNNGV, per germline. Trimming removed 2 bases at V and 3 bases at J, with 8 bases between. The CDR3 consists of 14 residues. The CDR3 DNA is TGTGCCAGCAGCTTATCAGGGGTTGGAAACACCATATATTTT. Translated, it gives CASSLSGVGNTIYF.

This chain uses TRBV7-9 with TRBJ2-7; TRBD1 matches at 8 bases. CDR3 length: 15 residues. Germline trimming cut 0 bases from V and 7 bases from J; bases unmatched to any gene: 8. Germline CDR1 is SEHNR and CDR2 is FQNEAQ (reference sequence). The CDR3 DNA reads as TGTGCCAGCAGCTTAGCCGGGGACAGGTCCGTAGAGCAGTACTTC. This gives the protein CASSLAGDRSVEQYF.

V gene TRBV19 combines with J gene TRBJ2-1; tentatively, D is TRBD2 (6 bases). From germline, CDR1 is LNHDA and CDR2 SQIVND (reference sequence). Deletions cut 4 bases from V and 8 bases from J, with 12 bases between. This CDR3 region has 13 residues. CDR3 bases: TGTGCCAGTAGTAAGCCCGGGGGAGATGAGCAGTTCTTC. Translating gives CASSKPGGDEQFF.

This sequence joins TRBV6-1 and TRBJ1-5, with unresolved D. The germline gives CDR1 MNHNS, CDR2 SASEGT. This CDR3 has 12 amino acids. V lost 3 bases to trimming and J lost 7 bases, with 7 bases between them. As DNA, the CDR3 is TGTGCCAGCAGTGATGGAGTACAGCCCCAGCATTTT. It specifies CASSDGVQPQHF.

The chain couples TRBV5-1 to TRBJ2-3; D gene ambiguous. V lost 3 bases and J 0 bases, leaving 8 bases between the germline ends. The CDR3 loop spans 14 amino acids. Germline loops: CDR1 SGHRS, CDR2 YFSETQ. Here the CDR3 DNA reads TGCGCCAGCAGCTCGACTGGTAGCACAGATACGCAGTATTTT. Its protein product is CASSSTGSTDTQYF.

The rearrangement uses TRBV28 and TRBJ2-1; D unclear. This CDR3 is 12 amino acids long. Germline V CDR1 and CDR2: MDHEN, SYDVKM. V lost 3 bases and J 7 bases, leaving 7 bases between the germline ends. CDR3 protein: CASSFTENEQFF. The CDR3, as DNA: TGTGCCAGCAGTTTCACAGAGAATGAGCAGTTCTTC. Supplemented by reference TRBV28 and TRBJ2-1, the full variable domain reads DVKVTQSSRYLVKRTGEKVFLECVQDMDHENMFWYRQDPGLGLRLIYFSYDVKMKEKGDIPEGYSVSREKKERFSLILESASTNQTSMYLCASSFTENEQFFGPGTRLTVL.

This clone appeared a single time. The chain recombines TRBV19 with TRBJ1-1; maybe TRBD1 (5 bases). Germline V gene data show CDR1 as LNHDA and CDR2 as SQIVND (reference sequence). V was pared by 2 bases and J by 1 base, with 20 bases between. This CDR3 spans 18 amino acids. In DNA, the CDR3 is TGTGCCAGTAGTATAACAGGCTCCCTTGGGCGAGAGAACACTGAAGCTTTCTTT. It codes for CASSITGSLGRENTEAFF.

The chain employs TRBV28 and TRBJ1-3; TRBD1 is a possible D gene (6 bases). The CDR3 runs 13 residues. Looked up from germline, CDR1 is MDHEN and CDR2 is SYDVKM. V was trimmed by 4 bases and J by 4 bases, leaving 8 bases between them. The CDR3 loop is CASSSDRGNTIYF. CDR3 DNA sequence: TGTGCCAGCAGTTCGGACAGAGGAAACACCATATATTTT.

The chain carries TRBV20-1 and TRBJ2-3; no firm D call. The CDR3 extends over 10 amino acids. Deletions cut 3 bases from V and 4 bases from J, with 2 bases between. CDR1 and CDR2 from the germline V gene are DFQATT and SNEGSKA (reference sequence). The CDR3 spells CSASSDTQYF. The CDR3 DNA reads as TGCAGTGCTAGCTCAGATACGCAGTATTTT.

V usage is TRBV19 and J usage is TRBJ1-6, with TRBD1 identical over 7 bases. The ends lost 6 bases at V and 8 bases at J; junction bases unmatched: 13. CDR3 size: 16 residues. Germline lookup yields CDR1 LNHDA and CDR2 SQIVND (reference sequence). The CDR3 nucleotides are TGTGCCAGTAGCACTTCTCCGGGACAGAGGTATTCACCCCTCCACTTT. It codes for CASSTSPGQRYSPLHF. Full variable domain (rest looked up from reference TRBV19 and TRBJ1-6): DGGITQSPKYLFRKEGQNVTLSCEQNLNHDAMYWYRQDPGQGLRLIYYSQIVNDFQKGDIAEGYSVSREKKESFPLTVTSAQKNPTAFYLCASSTSPGQRYSPLHFGNGTRLTVT.

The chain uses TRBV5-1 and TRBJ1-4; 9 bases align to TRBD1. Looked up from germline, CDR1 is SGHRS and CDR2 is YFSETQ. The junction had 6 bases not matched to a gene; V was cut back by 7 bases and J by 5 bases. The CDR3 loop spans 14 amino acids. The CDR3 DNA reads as TGCGCCAGCGGAACGACAGGGGGAAATGAAAAACTGTTTTTT. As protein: CASGTTGGNEKLFF.

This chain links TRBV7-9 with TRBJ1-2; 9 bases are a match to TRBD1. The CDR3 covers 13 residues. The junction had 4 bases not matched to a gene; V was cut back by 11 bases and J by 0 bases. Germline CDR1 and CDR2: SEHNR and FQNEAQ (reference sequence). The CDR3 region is CAGRDRANYGYTF. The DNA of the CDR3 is TGTGCCGGCCGGGACAGGGCTAACTATGGCTACACCTTC.

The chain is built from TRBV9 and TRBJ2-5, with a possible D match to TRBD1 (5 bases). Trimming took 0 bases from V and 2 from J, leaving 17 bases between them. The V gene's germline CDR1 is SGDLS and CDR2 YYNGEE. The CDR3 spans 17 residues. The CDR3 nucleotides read TGTGCCAGCAGCGTAGGCCCTGGACAAAAGATGCAAGAGACCCAGTACTTC. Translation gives CASSVGPGQKMQETQYF. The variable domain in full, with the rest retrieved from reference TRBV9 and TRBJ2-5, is DSGVTQTPKHLITATGQRVTLRCSPRSGDLSVYWYQQSLDQGLQFLIQYYNGEERAKGNILERFSAQQFPDLHSELNLSSLELGDSALYFCASSVGPGQKMQETQYFGPGTRLLVL.

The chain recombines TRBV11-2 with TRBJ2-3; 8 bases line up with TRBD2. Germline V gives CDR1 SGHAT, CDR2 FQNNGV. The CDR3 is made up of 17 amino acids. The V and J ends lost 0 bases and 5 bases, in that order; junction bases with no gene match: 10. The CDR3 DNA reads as TGTGCCAGCAGCTTAGATCTTTACGGGGGGGCAAGAGATACGCAGTATTTT. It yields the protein CASSLDLYGGARDTQYF.

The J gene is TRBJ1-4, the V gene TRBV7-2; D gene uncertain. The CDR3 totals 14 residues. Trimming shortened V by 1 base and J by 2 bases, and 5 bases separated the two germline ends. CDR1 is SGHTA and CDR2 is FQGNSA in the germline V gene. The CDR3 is CASSLVGTNEKLFF. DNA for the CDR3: TGTGCCAGCAGCTTAGTGGGCACTAATGAAAAACTGTTTTTT.

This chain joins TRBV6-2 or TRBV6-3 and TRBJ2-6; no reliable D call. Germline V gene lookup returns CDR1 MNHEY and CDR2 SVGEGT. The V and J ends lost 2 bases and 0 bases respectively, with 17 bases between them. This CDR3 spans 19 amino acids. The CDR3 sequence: CASSYVQWATDSGANVLTF. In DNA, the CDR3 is TGTGCCAGCAGTTACGTCCAGTGGGCCACCGACTCTGGGGCCAACGTCCTGACTTTC.

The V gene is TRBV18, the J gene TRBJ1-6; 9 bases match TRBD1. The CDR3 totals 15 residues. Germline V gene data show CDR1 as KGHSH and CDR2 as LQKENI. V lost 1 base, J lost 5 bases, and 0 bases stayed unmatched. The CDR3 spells CASSPRTGDNSPLHF. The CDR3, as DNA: TGTGCCAGCTCACCACGGACAGGGGATAATTCACCCCTCCACTTT. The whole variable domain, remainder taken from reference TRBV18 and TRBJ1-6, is NAGVMQNPRHLVRRRGQEARLRCSPMKGHSHVYWYRQLPEEGLKFMVYLQKENIIDESGMPKERFSAEFPKEGPSILRIQQVVRGDSAAYFCASSPRTGDNSPLHFGNGTRLTVT.

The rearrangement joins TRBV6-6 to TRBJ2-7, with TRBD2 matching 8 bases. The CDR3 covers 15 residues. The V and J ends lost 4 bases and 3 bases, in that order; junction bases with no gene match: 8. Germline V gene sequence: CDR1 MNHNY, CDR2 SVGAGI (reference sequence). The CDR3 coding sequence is TGTGCCAGCAGTTCGTCCGGGACTAGGTACTACGAGCAGTACTTC. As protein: CASSSSGTRYYEQYF.